Shown below are 17 T cell receptor beta chains from a single sample sequenced in a study of identical twins. Each CDR3 protein gets one entry after TCRdb re-called the 5' RACE reads with MiXCR. This table has about 690,000 distinct CDR3 sequences, roughly 6.2% appearing once. Sequenced sample: naive T cells sorted from blood. Every receptor here comes from a man aged 18 to 35 in good health.

The V call is TRBV7-4, the J call TRBJ2-7; D ambiguous. Deletions cut 5 bases from V and 3 bases from J, with 23 bases between. The CDR3 runs 17 residues. Germline assignment: CDR1 SGHVT and CDR2 SQSDAQ. The CDR3 DNA reads TGTGCCAGCAGCAAAAATGGCTGGGCCCCTAAGTACTACGAGCAGTACTTC. Translating gives CASSKNGWAPKYYEQYF. Using reference TRBV7-4 and TRBJ2-7 for the parts outside the CDR3, the full variable domain is GAGVSQSPRYKVAKRGRDVALRCDSISGHVTLYWYRQTLGQGSEVLTYSQSDAQRDKSGRPSGRFSAERPERSVSTLKIQRTEQGDSAVYLCASSKNGWAPKYYEQYFGPGTRLTVT.

This clonotype was seen a handful of times. This chain connects TRBV6-5 to TRBJ2-1, with D perhaps assigned TRBD1 or TRBD2 (5 bases each). The CDR3 length is 15 residues. Trimming removed 2 bases at V and 5 bases at J, with 13 bases between. CDR1 and CDR2 from the germline V gene are MNHEY and SVGAGI. CDR3 protein: CASSYDGDPNNEQFF. The DNA of the CDR3 is TGTGCCAGCAGTTACGACGGGGACCCAAACAATGAGCAGTTCTTC.

CDR3 region: CASSTIPSGSYNEQFF. The DNA of the CDR3 is TGCGCCAGCAGCACTATCCCTAGCGGCTCCTACAATGAGCAGTTCTTC. This sequence joins TRBV10-2 and TRBJ2-1, with TRBD2 matching 7 bases. The CDR3 runs 16 residues. V gave up 6 bases and J gave up 0 bases; unmatched junction bases: 8. The germline CDR1 and CDR2 sequences are WSHSY and SAAADI.

This sequence joins TRBV10-3 and TRBJ2-3; D unresolved. The CDR3 spans 11 residues. CDR1 ENHRY and CDR2 SYGVKD come from the germline V gene. V lost 6 bases and J 4 bases, leaving 5 bases between the germline ends. Here the CDR3 DNA reads TGTGCCATCAGGAGATCAGATACGCAGTATTTT. Translating gives CAIRRSDTQYF.

This clonotype has ten or more counts. The CDR3 sequence: CAISESHPAGATGELFF. Written as DNA, the CDR3 is TGTGCCATCAGTGAGTCGCACCCGGCAGGGGCCACCGGGGAGCTGTTTTTT. The chain has TRBV10-3 and TRBJ2-2, with D possibly being TRBD1 (6 bases). Per the germline V gene, CDR1 is ENHRY and CDR2 is SYGVKD. V was shortened by 0 bases and J by 4 bases, with 15 bases between the two germline ends. The length of the CDR3 is 17 residues.

The genes are TRBV12-3 or TRBV12-4 and TRBJ2-1; 15 nucleotides line up with TRBD2. Trimming removed 6 bases from V and 1 base from J; junction bases left unmatched: 7. This CDR3 spans 18 amino acids. CDR3 sequence: CASSGLAGGPGSYNEQFF. DNA for the CDR3: TGTGCCAGCAGCGGACTAGCGGGAGGGCCGGGGTCCTACAATGAGCAGTTCTTC.

There are a few counts of this clonotype. The chain uses TRBV7-9 and TRBJ2-1; D is perhaps TRBD2 (6 bases). Trimming shortened V by 1 base and J by 4 bases, and 14 bases separated the two germline ends. The CDR3 is 16 residues long. CDR1 is SEHNR and CDR2 is FQNEAQ in the germline V gene (reference sequence). The CDR3 DNA follows: TGTGCCAGCAGCTTAGTTTTGTCTAGCGTATACAATGAGCAGTTCTTC. Translated: CASSLVLSSVYNEQFF.

This clonotype was picked up a small number of times. The chain has TRBV12-3 or TRBV12-4 and TRBJ1-6; TRBD1 aligns across 7 bases. The CDR3 loop spans 14 amino acids. V was clipped by 7 bases and J by 7 bases; unmatched bases: 7. CDR3 region: CASTLRDSNSPLHF. CDR3 in DNA: TGTGCCAGCACCCTCCGGGACAGCAATTCACCCCTCCACTTT.

In this sample, this clonotype turned up many times. The rearrangement links TRBV11-2 to TRBJ2-1; D call uncertain. This CDR3 region has 14 residues. Trimming shortened V by 7 bases and J by 5 bases, and 15 bases separated the two germline ends. CDR1 and CDR2 (germline): SGHAT, FQNNGV. CDR3 bases: TGTGCCAGCACCCTTATGGGCTTCGACAATGAGCAGTTCTTC. Residues: CASTLMGFDNEQFF.

This clonotype was counted at least ten times. The genes are TRBV20-1 and TRBJ2-7, with unresolved D. The CDR3 is 14 amino acids. V gave up 6 bases and J gave up 4 bases, with 19 bases separating them. The germline V gene encodes CDR1 DFQATT and CDR2 SNEGSKA (reference sequence). CDR3 sequence reads: CSATPRVVDYEQYF. As DNA, the CDR3 is TGCAGTGCCACCCCACGGGTAGTGGATTACGAGCAGTACTTC.

The table lists this clonotype with a few counts. The V call is TRBV20-1, the J call TRBJ2-7; D call uncertain. Germline CDR1 DFQATT, CDR2 SNEGSKA (reference sequence). With 3 bases removed from V and 3 bases from J, the gap between germline ends came to 9 bases. The CDR3 has 12 residues. The CDR3 loop reads CSARSGVYEQYF. CDR3 nucleotides: TGCAGTGCTAGGTCCGGCGTCTACGAGCAGTACTTC.

This clonotype was recorded at least ten times. The rearrangement links TRBV4-1 to TRBJ2-1; 9 bases match TRBD2. The CDR3 covers 19 residues. Per the germline V gene, CDR1 is MGHRA and CDR2 is YSYEKL. The V and J ends lost 1 base and 1 base, in that order; junction bases with no gene match: 11. The CDR3 sequence: CASSQVPAGGVGSYNEQFF. CDR3 DNA: TGCGCCAGCAGCCAAGTGCCAGCGGGAGGAGTCGGGTCCTACAATGAGCAGTTCTTC.

V gene TRBV5-1 combines with J gene TRBJ2-3; unclear D gene. Germline CDR1 reads SGHRS; CDR2 reads YFSETQ. The CDR3 sequence is 14 residues long. V lost 0 bases to trimming and J lost 6 bases, with 11 bases between them. CDR3 loop: CASSLEGLRDTQYF. CDR3 DNA: TGCGCCAGCAGCTTGGAAGGGTTACGGGATACGCAGTATTTT. Together with reference TRBV5-1 and TRBJ2-3, the CDR3 gives the full variable domain: KAGVTQTPRYLIKTRGQQVTLSCSPISGHRSVSWYQQTPGQGLQFLFEYFSETQRNKGNFPGRFSGRQFSNSRSEMNVSTLELGDSALYLCASSLEGLRDTQYFGPGTRLTVL.

This clonotype has a count of ten or more. V is TRBV20-1 and J is TRBJ2-7; 10 nucleotides agree with TRBD1. Germline CDR1 and CDR2: DFQATT and SNEGSKA (reference sequence). Trimming at V came to 5 bases and at J to 7 bases, leaving 11 bases not matched to a gene. The length of the CDR3 is 14 residues. The CDR3 DNA is TGCAGTGCTCCCAGACAGGGGGCTTTCGATGAGCAGTACTTC. Amino acid sequence: CSAPRQGAFDEQYF.

This clonotype was found many times. The CDR3 region has the DNA TGTGCCAGCATAAACAGGAAACTAAGCTCCTACGAGCAGTACTTC. Translation gives CASINRKLSSYEQYF. V usage is TRBV6-1 and J usage is TRBJ2-7; D is perhaps TRBD1 (5 bases). Trimming stripped 7 bases from V and 0 bases from J, with 16 bases between. Germline V lookup: CDR1 MNHNS, CDR2 SASEGT. CDR3 length: 15 amino acids.

This chain connects TRBV6-2 or TRBV6-3 to TRBJ2-3; 8 bases line up with TRBD1. Looked up from germline, CDR1 is MNHEY and CDR2 is SVGEGT. The CDR3 is 12 residues long. Trimming removed 9 bases from V and 3 bases from J; junction bases left unmatched: 2. This CDR3 is CARTGATDTQYF. CDR3 sequence (DNA): TGTGCCAGGACAGGGGCTACAGATACGCAGTATTTT.

This clonotype was detected ten times or more. The chain recombines TRBV20-1 with TRBJ1-2; 7 bases are shared with TRBD1. Germline V gene lookup returns CDR1 DFQATT and CDR2 SNEGSKA (reference sequence). Unmatched junction bases numbered 3, after V lost 3 bases and J lost 8 bases. This CDR3 has 11 residues. The CDR3 reads CSASYRGGYTF. The DNA of the CDR3 is TGCAGTGCTAGTTACAGGGGAGGCTACACCTTC.